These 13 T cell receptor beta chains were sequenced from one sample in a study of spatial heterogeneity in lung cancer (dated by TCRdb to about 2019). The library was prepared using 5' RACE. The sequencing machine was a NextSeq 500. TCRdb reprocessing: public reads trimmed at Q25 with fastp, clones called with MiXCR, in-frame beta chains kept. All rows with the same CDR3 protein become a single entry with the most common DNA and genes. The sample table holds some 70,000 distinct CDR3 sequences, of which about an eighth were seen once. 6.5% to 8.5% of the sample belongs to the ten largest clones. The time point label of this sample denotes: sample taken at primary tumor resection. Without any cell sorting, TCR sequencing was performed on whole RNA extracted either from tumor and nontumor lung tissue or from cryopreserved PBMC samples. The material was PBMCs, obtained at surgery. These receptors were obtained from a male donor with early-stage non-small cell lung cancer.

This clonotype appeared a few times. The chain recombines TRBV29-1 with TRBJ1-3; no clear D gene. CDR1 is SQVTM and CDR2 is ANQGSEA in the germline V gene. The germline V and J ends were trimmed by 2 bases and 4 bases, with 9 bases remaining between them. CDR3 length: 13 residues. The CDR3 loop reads CSVEYGNGNTIYF. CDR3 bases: TGCAGCGTTGAATACGGGAACGGAAACACCATATATTTT.

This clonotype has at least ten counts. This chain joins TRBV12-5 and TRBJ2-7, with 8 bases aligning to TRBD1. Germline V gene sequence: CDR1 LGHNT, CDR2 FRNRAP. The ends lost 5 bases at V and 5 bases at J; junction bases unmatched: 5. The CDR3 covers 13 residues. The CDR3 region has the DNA TGTGCTAGTGGTACCCTGGACAGGGACGAGCAGTACTTC. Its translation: CASGTLDRDEQYF.

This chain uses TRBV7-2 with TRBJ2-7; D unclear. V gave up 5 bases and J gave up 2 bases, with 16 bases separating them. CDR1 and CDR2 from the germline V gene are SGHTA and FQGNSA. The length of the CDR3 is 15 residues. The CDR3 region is CASSQLSPQAYEQYF. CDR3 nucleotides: TGTGCCAGCAGCCAACTCAGCCCCCAAGCCTACGAGCAGTACTTC.

CDR3 residues: CAWSVLGYEQFF. The CDR3 DNA sequence: TGTGCCTGGAGTGTACTGGGTTATGAGCAGTTCTTC. V gene TRBV30 combines with J gene TRBJ2-1; D remains unclear. V was shortened by 0 bases and J by 8 bases, with 8 bases between the two germline ends. The CDR3 contains 12 residues. Germline V gene lookup returns CDR1 GTSNPN and CDR2 SVGIG (reference sequence).

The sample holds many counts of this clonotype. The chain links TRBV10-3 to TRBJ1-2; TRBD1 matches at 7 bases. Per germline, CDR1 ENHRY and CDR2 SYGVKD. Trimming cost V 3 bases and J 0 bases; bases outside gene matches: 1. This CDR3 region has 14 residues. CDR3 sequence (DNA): TGTGCCATCAGTGACAGGGGGACTAACTATGGCTACACCTTC. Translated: CAISDRGTNYGYTF.

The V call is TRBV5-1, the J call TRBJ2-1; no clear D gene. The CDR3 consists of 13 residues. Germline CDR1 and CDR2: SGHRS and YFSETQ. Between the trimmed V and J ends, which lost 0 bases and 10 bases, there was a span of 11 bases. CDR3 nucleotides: TGCGCCAGCAGCTTGGGGCCCCTTTTGGAGCAGTTCTTC. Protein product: CASSLGPLLEQFF.

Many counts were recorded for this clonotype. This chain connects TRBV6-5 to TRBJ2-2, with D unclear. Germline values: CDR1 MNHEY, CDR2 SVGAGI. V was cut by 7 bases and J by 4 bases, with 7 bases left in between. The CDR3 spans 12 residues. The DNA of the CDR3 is TGTGCCAGCACGGCGAGCACCGGGGAGCTGTTTTTT. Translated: CASTASTGELFF.

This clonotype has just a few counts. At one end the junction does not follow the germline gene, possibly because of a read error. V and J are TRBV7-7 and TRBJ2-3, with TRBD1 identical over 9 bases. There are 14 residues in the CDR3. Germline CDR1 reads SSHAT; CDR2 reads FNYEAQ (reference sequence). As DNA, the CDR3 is TGTGCTAGCAGCCCTTGGACAGGGGATCATACGCAGTATTTT. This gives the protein CASSPWTGDHTQYF.

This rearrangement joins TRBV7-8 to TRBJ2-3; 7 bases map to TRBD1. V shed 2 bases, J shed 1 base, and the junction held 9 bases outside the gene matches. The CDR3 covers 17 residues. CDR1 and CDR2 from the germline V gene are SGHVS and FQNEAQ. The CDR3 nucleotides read TGTGCCAGCAGCTTACCTACAGGGGCCCCTGGCACAGATACGCAGTATTTT. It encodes CASSLPTGAPGTDTQYF.

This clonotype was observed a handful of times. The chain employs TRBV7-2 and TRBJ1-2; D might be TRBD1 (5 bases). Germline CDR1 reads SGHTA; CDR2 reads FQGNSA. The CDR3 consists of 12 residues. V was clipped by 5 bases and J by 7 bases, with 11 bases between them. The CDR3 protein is CASSRRDAGYTF. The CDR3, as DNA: TGTGCCAGCAGCCGAAGGGACGCTGGCTACACCTTC.

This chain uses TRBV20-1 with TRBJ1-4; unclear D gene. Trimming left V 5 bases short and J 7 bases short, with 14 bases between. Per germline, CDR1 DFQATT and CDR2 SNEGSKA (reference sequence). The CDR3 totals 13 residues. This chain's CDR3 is CSAAAMSLEKLFF. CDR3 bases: TGCAGTGCTGCCGCGATGAGTCTTGAAAAACTGTTTTTT.

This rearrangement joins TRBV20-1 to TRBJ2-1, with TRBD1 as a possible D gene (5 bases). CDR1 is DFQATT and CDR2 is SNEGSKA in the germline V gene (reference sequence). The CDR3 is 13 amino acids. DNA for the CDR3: TGCAGCCAAGACAGTCCCTCCTACAATGAGCAGTTCTTC. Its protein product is CSQDSPSYNEQFF.

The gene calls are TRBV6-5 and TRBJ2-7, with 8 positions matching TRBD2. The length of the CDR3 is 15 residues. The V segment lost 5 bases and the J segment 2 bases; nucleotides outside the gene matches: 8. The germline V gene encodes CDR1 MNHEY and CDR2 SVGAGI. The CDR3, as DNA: TGTGCCAGCAGTGCGGGGGGTGGCCCTACCTACGAGCAGTACTTC. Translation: CASSAGGGPTYEQYF.